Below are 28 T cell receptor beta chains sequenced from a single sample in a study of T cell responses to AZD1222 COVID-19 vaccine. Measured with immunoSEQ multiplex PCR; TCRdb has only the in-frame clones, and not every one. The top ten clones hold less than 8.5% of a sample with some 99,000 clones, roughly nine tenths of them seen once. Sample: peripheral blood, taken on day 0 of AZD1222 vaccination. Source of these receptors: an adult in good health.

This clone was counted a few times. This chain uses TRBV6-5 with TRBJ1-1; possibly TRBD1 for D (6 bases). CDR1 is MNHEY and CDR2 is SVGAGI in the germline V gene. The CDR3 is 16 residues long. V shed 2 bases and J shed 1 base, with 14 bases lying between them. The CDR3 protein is CASSYDGGRRNTEAFF. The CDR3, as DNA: TGTGCCAGCAGTTACGACGGGGGCCGTAGGAACACTGAAGCTTTCTTT.

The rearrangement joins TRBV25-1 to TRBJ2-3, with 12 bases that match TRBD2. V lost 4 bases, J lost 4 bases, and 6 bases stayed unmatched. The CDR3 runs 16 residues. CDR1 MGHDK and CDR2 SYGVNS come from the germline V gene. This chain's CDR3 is CASSAGLAGRADTQYF. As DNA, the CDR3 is TGTGCCAGCAGTGCCGGACTAGCGGGGAGGGCAGATACGCAGTATTTT.

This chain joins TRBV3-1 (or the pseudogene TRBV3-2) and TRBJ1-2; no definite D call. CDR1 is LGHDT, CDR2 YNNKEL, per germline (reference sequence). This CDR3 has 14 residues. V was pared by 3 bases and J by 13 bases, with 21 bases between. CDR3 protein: CASSQSTTFRGCTF. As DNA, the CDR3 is TGTGCCAGCAGCCAGAGTACGACGTTCCGTGGTTGCACCTTC.

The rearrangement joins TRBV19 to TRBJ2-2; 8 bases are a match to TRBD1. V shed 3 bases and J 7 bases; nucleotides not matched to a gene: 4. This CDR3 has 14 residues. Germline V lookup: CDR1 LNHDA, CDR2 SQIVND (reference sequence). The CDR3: CASSIRGPGGELFF. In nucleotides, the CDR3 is TGTGCCAGTAGTATCAGGGGGCCGGGCGGGGAGCTGTTTTTT.

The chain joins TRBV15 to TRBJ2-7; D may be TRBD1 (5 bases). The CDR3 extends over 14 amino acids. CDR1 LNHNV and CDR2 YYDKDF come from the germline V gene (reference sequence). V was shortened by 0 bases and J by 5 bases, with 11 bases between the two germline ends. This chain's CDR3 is CATSRDAKGNEQYF. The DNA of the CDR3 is TGTGCCACCAGCAGAGATGCAAAGGGGAACGAGCAGTACTTC.

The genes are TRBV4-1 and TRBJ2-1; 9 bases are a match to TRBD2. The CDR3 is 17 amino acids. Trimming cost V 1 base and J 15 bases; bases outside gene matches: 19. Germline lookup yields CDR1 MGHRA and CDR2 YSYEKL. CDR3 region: CASSQGGAGLAQMAAFF. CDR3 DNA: TGCGCCAGCAGCCAAGGGGGGGCGGGACTAGCACAAATGGCGGCGTTCTTC.

This CDR3 is CASSQGTFISGYTF. Written as DNA, the CDR3 is TGCGCCAGCAGCCAAGGGACCTTTATCTCTGGCTACACCTTC. The chain carries TRBV4-1 and TRBJ1-2, with no clear D. V was pared by 1 base and J by 7 bases, with 13 bases between. The V gene's germline CDR1 is MGHRA and CDR2 YSYEKL. The CDR3 is made up of 14 amino acids.

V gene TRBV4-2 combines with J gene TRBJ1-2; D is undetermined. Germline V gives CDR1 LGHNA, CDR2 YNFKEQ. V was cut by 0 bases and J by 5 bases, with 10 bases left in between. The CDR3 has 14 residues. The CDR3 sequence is CASSQDEGGYGYTF. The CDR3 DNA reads TGTGCCAGCAGCCAAGATGAGGGTGGATATGGCTACACCTTC.

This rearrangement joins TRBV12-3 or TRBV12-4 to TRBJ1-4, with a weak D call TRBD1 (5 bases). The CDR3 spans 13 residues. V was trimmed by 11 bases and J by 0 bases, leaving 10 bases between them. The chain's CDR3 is CAVSGTTNEKLFF. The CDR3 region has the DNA TGTGCCGTTTCAGGGACAACTAATGAAAAACTGTTTTTT.

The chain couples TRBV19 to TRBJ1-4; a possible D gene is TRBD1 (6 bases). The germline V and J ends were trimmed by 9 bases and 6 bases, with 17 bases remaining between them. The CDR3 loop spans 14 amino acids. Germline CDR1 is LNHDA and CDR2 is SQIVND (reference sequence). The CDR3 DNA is TGTGCCAGCCACCAAGGGGGGGCGCATGAAAAACTGTTTTTT. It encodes CASHQGGAHEKLFF.

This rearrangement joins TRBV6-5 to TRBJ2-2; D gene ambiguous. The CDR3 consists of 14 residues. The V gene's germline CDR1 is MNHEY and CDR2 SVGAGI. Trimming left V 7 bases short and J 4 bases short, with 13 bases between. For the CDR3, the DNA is TGTGCCAGCACTCGACCCCAGGCCACCGGGGAGCTGTTTTTT. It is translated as CASTRPQATGELFF.

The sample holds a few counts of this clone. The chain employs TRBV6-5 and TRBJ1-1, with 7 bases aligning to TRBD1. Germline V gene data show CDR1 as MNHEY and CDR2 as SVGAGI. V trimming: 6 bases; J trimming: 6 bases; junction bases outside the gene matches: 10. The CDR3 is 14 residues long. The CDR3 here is CASSLASTGAEAFF. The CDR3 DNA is TGTGCCAGCAGCCTTGCCTCCACAGGGGCTGAAGCTTTCTTT.

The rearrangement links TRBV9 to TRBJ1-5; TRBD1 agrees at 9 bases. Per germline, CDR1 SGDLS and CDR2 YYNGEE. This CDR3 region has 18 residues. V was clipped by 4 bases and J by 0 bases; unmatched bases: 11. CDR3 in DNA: TGTGCCAGCAGCCCACTTTATGGGACAGGGAATAGCAATCAGCCCCAGCATTTT. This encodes CASSPLYGTGNSNQPQHF.

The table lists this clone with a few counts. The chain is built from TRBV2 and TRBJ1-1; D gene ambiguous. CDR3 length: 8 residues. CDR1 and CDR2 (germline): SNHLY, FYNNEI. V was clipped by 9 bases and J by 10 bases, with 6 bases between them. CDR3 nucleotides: TGTGCCAGATCGGGAGCTTTCTTT. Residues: CARSGAFF.

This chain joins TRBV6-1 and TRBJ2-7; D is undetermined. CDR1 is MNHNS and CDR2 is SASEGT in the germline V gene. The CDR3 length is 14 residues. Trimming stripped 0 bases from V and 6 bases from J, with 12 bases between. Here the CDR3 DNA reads TGTGCCAGCAGTGAAGCAGTGGCAGGAACCGAGCAGTACTTC. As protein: CASSEAVAGTEQYF.

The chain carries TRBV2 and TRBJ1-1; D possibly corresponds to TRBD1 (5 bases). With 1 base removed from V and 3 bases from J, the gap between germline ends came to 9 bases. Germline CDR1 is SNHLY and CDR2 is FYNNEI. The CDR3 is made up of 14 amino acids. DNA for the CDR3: TGTGCCAGCAGTGAAGTGGGGGGACACACTGAAGCTTTCTTT. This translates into CASSEVGGHTEAFF.

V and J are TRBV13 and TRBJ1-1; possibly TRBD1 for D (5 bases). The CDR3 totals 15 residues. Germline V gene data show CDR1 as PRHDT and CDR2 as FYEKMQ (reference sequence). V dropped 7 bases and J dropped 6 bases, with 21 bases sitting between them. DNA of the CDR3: TGTGCCAGCACCTCTTGGGGCTCGGGGTGGGCTGAAGCTTTCTTT. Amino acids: CASTSWGSGWAEAFF.

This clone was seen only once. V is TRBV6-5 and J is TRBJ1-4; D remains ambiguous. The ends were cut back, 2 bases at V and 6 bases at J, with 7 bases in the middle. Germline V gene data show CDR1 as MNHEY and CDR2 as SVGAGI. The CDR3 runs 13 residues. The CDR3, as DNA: TGTGCCAGCAGTTACGAGCAGGATGAAAAACTGTTTTTT. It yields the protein CASSYEQDEKLFF.

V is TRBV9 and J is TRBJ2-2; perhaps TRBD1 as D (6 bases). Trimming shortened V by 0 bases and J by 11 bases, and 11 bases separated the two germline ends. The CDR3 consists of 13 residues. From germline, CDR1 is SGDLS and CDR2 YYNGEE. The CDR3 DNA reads TGTGCCAGCAGCGTAGTGTCCGGGACAGAGCTGTTTTTT. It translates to CASSVVSGTELFF.

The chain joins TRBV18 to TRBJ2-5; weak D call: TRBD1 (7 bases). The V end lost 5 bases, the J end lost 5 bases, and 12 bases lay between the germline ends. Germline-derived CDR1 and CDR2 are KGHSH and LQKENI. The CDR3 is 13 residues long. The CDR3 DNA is TGTGCCAGCTCAACCCAGGGGGGCGAGACCCAGTACTTC. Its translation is CASSTQGGETQYF.

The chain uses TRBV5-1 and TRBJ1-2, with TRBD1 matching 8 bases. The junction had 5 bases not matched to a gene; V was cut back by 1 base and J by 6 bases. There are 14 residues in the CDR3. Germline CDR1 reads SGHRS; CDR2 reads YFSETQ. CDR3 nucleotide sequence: TGCGCCAGCAGCTTGACAGGGGGTTTGGATGGCTACACCTTC. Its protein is CASSLTGGLDGYTF.

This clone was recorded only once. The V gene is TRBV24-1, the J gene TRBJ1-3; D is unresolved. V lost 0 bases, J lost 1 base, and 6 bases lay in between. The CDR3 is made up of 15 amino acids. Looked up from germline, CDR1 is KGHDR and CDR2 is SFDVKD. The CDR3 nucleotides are TGTGCCACCAGTGATTTGCACGGGTCTGGAAACACCATATATTTT. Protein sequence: CATSDLHGSGNTIYF.

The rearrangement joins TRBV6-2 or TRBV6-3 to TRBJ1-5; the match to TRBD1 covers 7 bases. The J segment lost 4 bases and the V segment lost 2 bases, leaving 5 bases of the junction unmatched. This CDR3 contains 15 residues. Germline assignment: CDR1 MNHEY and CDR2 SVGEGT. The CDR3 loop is CASSYMQGGNQPQHF. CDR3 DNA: TGTGCCAGCAGTTACATGCAGGGGGGGAATCAGCCCCAGCATTTT.

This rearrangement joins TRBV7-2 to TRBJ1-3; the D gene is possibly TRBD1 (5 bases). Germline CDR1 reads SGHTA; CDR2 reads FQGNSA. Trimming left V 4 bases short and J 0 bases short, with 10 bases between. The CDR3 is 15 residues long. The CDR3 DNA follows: TGTGCCAGCAGCTGGGACGGCCGCTCTGGAAACACCATATATTTT. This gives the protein CASSWDGRSGNTIYF. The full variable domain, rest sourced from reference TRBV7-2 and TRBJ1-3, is GAGVSQSPSNKVTEKGKDVELRCDPISGHTALYWYRQSLGQGLEFLIYFQGNSAPDKSGLPSDRFSAERTGGSVSTLTIQRTQQEDSAVYLCASSWDGRSGNTIYFGEGSWLTVV.

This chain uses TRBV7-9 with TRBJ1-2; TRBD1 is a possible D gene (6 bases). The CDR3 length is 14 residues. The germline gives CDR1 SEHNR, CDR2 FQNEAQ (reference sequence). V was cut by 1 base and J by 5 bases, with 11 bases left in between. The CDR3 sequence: CASSLDLGAYGYTF. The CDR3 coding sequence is TGTGCCAGCAGCTTAGATCTGGGGGCTTATGGCTACACCTTC.

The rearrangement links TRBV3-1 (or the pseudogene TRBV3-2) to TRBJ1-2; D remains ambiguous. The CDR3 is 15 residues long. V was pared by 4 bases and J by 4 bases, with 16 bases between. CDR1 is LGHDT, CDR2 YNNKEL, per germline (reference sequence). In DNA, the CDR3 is TGTGCCAGCAGCCCCCCAGTTTCCCGGTTCTATGGCTACACCTTC. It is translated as CASSPPVSRFYGYTF.

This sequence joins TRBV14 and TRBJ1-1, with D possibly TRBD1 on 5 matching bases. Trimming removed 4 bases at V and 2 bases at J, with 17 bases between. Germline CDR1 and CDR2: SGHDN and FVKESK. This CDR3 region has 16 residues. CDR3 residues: CASSPRPGTYNTEAFF. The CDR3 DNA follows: TGTGCCAGCAGCCCCCGTCCCGGGACTTATAACACTGAAGCTTTCTTT.

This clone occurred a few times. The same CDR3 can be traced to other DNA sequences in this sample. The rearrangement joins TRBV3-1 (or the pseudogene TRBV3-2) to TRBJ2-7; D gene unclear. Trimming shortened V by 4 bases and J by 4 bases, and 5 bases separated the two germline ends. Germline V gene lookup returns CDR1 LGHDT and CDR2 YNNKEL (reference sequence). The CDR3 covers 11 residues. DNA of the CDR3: TGTGCCAGCAGCCTAAGGTACGAGCAGTACTTC. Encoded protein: CASSLRYEQYF.